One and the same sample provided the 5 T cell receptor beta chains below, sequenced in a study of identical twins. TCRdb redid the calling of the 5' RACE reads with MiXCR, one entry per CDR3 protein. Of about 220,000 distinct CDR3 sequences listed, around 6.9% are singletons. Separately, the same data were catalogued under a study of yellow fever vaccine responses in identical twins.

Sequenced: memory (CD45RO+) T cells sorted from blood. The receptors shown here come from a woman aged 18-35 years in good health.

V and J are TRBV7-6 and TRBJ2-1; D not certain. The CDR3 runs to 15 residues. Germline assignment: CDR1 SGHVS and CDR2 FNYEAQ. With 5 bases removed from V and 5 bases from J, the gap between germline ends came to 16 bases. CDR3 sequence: CASSLGTAQHNEQFF. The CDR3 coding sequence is TGTGCCAGCAGCCTCGGAACAGCACAACACAATGAGCAGTTCTTC.

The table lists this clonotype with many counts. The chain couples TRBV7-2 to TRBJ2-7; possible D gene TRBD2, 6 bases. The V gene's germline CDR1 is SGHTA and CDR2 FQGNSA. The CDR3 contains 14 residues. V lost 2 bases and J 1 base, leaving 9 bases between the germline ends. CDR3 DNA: TGTGCCAGCAGCTTATCCGGGGGTTCCTACGAGCAGTACTTC. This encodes CASSLSGGSYEQYF.

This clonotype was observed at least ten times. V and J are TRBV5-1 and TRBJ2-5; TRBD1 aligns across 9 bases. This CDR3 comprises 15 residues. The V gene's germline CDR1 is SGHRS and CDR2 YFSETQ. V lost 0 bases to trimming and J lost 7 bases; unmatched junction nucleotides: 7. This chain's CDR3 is CASSLGDRDSGTQYF. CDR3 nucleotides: TGCGCCAGCAGCTTGGGGGACAGGGATTCTGGGACCCAGTACTTC.

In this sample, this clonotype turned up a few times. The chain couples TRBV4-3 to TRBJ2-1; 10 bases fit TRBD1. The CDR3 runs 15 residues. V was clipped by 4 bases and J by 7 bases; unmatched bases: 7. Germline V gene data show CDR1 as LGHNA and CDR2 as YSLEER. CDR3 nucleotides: TGCGCCAGCAGCCTAGGACAGGGGGATATTAATGAGCAGTTCTTC. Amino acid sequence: CASSLGQGDINEQFF.

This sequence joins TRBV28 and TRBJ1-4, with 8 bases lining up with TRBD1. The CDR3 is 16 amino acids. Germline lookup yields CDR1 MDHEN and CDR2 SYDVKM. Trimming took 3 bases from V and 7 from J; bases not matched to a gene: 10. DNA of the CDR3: TGTGCCAGCAGTTTCCCAGGGGGCGGGGTTCGTGAAAAACTGTTTTTT. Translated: CASSFPGGGVREKLFF.